These 9 T cell receptor beta chains share one sample of origin, sequenced in a study of response to subunit inactivated influenza vaccine. Via MiXCR, TCRdb re-called the RT-PCR reads, giving one row per CDR3 protein. Among more than 400,000 distinct CDR3 sequences listed, around 7.7% were seen once. The source material was PBMCs from blood, sampled less than 25 months after vaccination. The receptor set was obtained from a man aged 50-75 years who received an inactivated influenza vaccine.

This clonotype was seen more than once but under ten times. V and J are TRBV5-1 and TRBJ1-1, with unresolved D. V was pared by 4 bases and J by 1 base, with 14 bases between. Germline V gene data show CDR1 as SGHRS and CDR2 as YFSETQ. The CDR3 contains 15 residues. CDR3 DNA sequence: TGCGCCAGCAGCCAACGGACTGTATCGAACACTGAAGCTTTCTTT. Translating gives CASSQRTVSNTEAFF.

This clonotype was seen only a few times. The chain joins TRBV7-6 to TRBJ2-1; 7 bases are shared with TRBD2. Germline V CDR1 and CDR2: SGHVS, FNYEAQ. The CDR3 is 14 amino acids. V lost 1 base, J lost 10 bases, and 7 bases stayed unmatched. The CDR3 region is CASSLVRDGGEQFF. CDR3 coding DNA: TGTGCCAGCAGCTTAGTGCGCGACGGGGGGGAGCAGTTCTTC.

This clonotype was seen a handful of times. This chain uses TRBV20-1 with TRBJ1-1; maybe TRBD1 (6 bases). The CDR3 is 15 residues long. Looked up from germline, CDR1 is DFQATT and CDR2 is SNEGSKA (reference sequence). The V end was cut by 4 bases, the J end by 1 base, with 16 bases between. The CDR3 sequence: CSAIQGSPRNTEAFF. The CDR3 DNA reads TGCAGTGCTATACAGGGATCTCCGAGGAACACTGAAGCTTTCTTT.

This clonotype was detected a few times. For the CDR3, the DNA is TGTGCCAGCAGCCCCCGGGGCGGGGTGGCCACTGAAGCTTTCTTT. It specifies CASSPRGGVATEAFF. The rearrangement uses TRBV7-2 and TRBJ1-1, with D maybe TRBD1 (5 bases). From germline, CDR1 is SGHTA and CDR2 FQGNSA. V was shortened by 5 bases and J by 4 bases, with 17 bases between the two germline ends. This CDR3 spans 15 amino acids.

V usage is TRBV3-1 and J usage is TRBJ2-7; D is unresolved. Trimming took off 4 bases at V and 7 bases at J, with 11 bases between the two ends. This CDR3 is built from 12 residues. In germline, CDR1 is LGHDT, CDR2 YNNKEL (reference sequence). In DNA form, the CDR3 reads TGTGCCAGCAGCCCCCGACCTCGTGAGCAGTACTTC. Residues: CASSPRPREQYF.

This sequence joins TRBV7-2 and TRBJ2-7; D is unclear. The V gene lost 5 bases and the J gene lost 1 base, with 21 bases spanning the gap. Germline-derived CDR1 and CDR2 are SGHTA and FQGNSA. The CDR3 contains 17 residues. The CDR3 coding sequence is TGTGCCAGCAGCACATCCTGGGCCGCCGGAGTTTCCTACGAGCAGTACTTC. Translated: CASSTSWAAGVSYEQYF.

The chain couples TRBV12-3 or TRBV12-4 to TRBJ2-1; weak D call: TRBD2 (5 bases). The V gene lost 6 bases and the J gene lost 0 bases, with 15 bases spanning the gap. This CDR3 spans 16 amino acids. The CDR3 sequence: CASSPGELISYNEQFF. In DNA form, the CDR3 reads TGTGCCAGCAGCCCCGGGGAGCTTATCTCCTACAATGAGCAGTTCTTC.

This clonotype was counted only a few times. The chain couples TRBV27 to TRBJ2-1; 7 bases line up with TRBD1. Germline V gene lookup returns CDR1 MNHEY and CDR2 SMNVEV (reference sequence). There are 15 residues in the CDR3. Trimming cost V 7 bases and J 4 bases; bases outside gene matches: 10. The CDR3 coding sequence is TGTGCCAGCACGATAAGGGGGACAGAGTACAATGAGCAGTTCTTC. This codes for CASTIRGTEYNEQFF.

In this sample, this clonotype turned up a few times. The chain uses TRBV6-2 or TRBV6-3 and TRBJ2-7, with 9 bases fitting TRBD2. Germline assignment: CDR1 MNHEY and CDR2 SVGEGT. The V gene end was trimmed by 6 bases and the J gene end by 5 bases; junction bases not matched to a gene: 11. The CDR3 length is 15 residues. The CDR3 spells CASRRFSGRVDEQYF. CDR3 DNA: TGTGCCAGCAGGAGATTTAGCGGGAGAGTAGACGAGCAGTACTTC.